This T cell receptor beta chain was captured in a study of graft-versus-host responses after intestinal transplantation (dated by TCRdb to about 2021). Study-level background: The transplants that recipients got were multivisceral, liver-intestinal, or isolated intestinal. Of the approximately 24 intestinal transplant recipients enrolled in the cohort, one of whom was a retransplant, a few patients without pretransplant specimens were excluded. A peak of at least 4% donor T cells among recipient peripheral blood mononuclear cells was the definition used for donor T cell macrochimerism. Alloreactive clones were identified by sequencing pre-transplant mixed lymphocyte reaction products and comparing them with unstimulated pre-transplant donor and recipient T cells. Every recipient was given anti-thymocyte globulin induction, followed by around three years of maintenance tacrolimus and steroids. Rather than going through the commercial service, samples from a few later patients were sequenced in-house on an Illumina MiSeq and processed with MiXCR. After intestinal transplantation, graft-versus-host and host-versus-graft alloreactive T cell clones were followed in the graft, circulation and bone marrow using bulk TCR-beta CDR3 sequencing.

The time point tag for this specimen amounts to: cells obtained before transplantation from donor or recipient. CD3+CD4+ and CD3+CD8+ populations were FACS-sorted from unstimulated pre-transplant donor and recipient cells taken from spleen or lymph nodes. About this clone: No cognate antigen has been identified for it. The record has no base qualities; no much larger clone is one base away.

Libraries were built with the immunoSEQ multiplex PCR assay. In most patients, genomic DNA was isolated using the Qiagen DNeasy Blood and Tissue Kit and sent frozen to Adaptive Biotechnologies for TCR sequencing. For most patients, genomic DNA was subjected to high-throughput TCR-beta CDR3 sequencing by Adaptive Biotechnologies. The original methods were these. Adaptive's ImmunoSEQ software supplied the TCR sequencing data for more than 15 patients, while MiXCR and VDJtools were used to process a few other patients. To correct CD4 versus CD8 sorting errors, any sequence found in both subsets at a frequency ratio below 5:1 was removed. CDR3 nucleotide sequences shared between donor and recipient were removed because their origin could not be assigned. Alloreactive clones required at least 2-fold expansion over unstimulated cells and minimum CFSE-low frequency of 0.002% (template counts) or 0.001% (read counts). Mappable clones were those detected in sequenced pre-transplant spleen, lymph node, or MLR CFSE-low populations of the donor or recipient. Cumulative frequency of alloreactive clones was calculated as a percentage of all sequences weighted by copy number. What TCRdb holds here is the immuneACCESS table cut down to in-frame rearrangements. Part of the clones is not present; checked against another copy, under half of the missing clones reflect an unresolved V gene, and the others are unexplained. V, J and clone size are those of that table, while D and trimming were read from the DNA. The sample profile shows tens of thousands of clones; 75% to 90% of them were found once. About a sixth of the sample rests with the top ten.

CDR3 length: 14 amino acids, cysteine to phenylalanine. Only the CDR3 DNA is retained, 42 bases long and in frame from the first base. V and J lose 4 bases and 5 bases, and a span of 16 bases separates them. CDR1 and CDR2 (SGHNT, YYREEE) derive from the germline V gene (reference sequence). The investigation overall reported the following: GvH clones turned up in recipient bone marrow, with some appearing earlier in ileal mucosa or blood, a pattern consistent with an intestinal mucosal origin. Patients with donor T cell macrochimerism had high GvH to HvG T cell clonal ratios in their allografts. The conclusions were limited by the relatively low number and heterogeneity of the intestinal transplant patients. Peak levels of circulating GvH clones were associated with declines in HvG clones early after transplant.

The rearrangement combines TRBV5-4 with TRBJ2-7; the D gene is perhaps TRBD1 or TRBD2, as each covers 5 bases. The sequence came from a human donor who received an intestinal transplant. Here the sequenced sample was unstimulated CD8+ T cells sorted from spleen or lymph node cells, taken before intestinal transplant. Here is the DNA: TGTGCCAGCAGCCGTGGGACGATTCCTAACGAGCAGTACTTC. Its translation is CASSRGTIPNEQYF.